The T cell receptor (beta chain) under discussion was sequenced for a study of blood T cell repertoires in COVID-19. Study-wide background: The origin of the acute and convalescent COVID-19 samples was the United States, Italy and Spain. In each case, the material was cDNA or gDNA derived from T cells, B-cell-depleted T cells, or PBMCs.

Per the study methods: Scientists estimated how many nucleated cells there were by amplifying reference gene primers. Assay used: immunoSEQ multiplex PCR; TCRdb lists only in-frame clones, some missing. V and J calls and clone size are as listed in that table; D and trimming were resolved from the DNA. Of 70,000 to 85,000 clones listed, roughly four fifths are singletons. Sequencing was done on a sample of peripheral blood. The origin of this receptor is a man aged 55 to 70 with acute or convalescent COVID-19.

CDR3 coding DNA: TGTGCCAGCAGTTACTCTCCAGGGTTTGATTCACCCCTCCACTTT. Translated, it gives CASSYSPGFDSPLHF. The V gene is TRBV6-5, the J gene TRBJ1-6; D is perhaps TRBD1 (5 bases). Trimming removed 0 bases from V and 8 bases from J, with 11 bases in between. This CDR3 region has 15 residues. Germline CDR1 MNHEY, CDR2 SVGAGI.